Listed here are 10 T cell receptor beta chains from one sample, sequenced in a study of shared clonotypes between healthy human individuals. Libraries were prepared by immunoSEQ multiplex PCR; TCRdb keeps only in-frame clonotypes and omits some of them. The sample carries about 380,000 clones, approximately 96% recorded once. The sequenced sample was memory CD8+ T cells sorted from blood. Documented subset: CD45RO+ cells pooled with CCR7-negative TemRA cells. These receptors all stem from a man younger than 45 in good health.

The rearrangement links TRBV11-2 to TRBJ2-3; 12 bases line up with TRBD2. Germline CDR1 is SGHAT and CDR2 is FQNNGV. Trimming at V came to 2 bases and at J to 3 bases, leaving 9 bases not matched to a gene. This CDR3 spans 18 amino acids. CDR3 loop: CASSLWWASGRGTDTQYF. The DNA of the CDR3 is TGTGCCAGCAGCTTATGGTGGGCTAGCGGGAGGGGGACAGATACGCAGTATTTT.

The chain recombines TRBV19 with TRBJ2-3; D call uncertain. Germline CDR1 is LNHDA and CDR2 is SQIVND (reference sequence). V lost 3 bases to trimming and J lost 7 bases, with 14 bases between them. This CDR3 has 14 residues. The CDR3 DNA reads as TGTGCCAGTAGTATGGGCCTAGATTCGAATACGCAGTATTTT. This gives the protein CASSMGLDSNTQYF.

CDR3 DNA sequence: TGCGCCAGCAGTGAGTCTCGGACTAGCGGGAGCTCCTACGAGCAGTACTTC. Its translation is CASSESRTSGSSYEQYF. The V gene is TRBV10-2, the J gene TRBJ2-7, with 13 bases lining up with TRBD2. CDR3 length: 17 residues. CDR1 is WSHSY and CDR2 is SAAADI in the germline V gene. J lost 0 bases, V lost 0 bases, and 2 bases had no gene match.

The J gene is TRBJ1-5, the V gene TRBV10-3; D call uncertain. The CDR3 spans 13 residues. CDR1 and CDR2 (germline): ENHRY, SYGVKD. V shed 0 bases and J shed 7 bases, with 7 bases lying between them. CDR3 residues: CAISESEWQPQHF. CDR3 sequence (DNA): TGTGCCATCAGTGAGTCGGAGTGGCAGCCCCAGCATTTT.

V gene TRBV5-5 combines with J gene TRBJ1-5; TRBD1 is a possible D gene (5 bases). The CDR3 totals 16 residues. The germline CDR1 and CDR2 sequences are SGHKS and YYEKEE (reference sequence). The V end lost 4 bases, the J end lost 2 bases, and 16 bases lay between the germline ends. CDR3 DNA: TGTGCCAGCAGCGTGGCGGGGGGGGTAGGCAATCAGCCCCAGCATTTT. Protein sequence: CASSVAGGVGNQPQHF.

The gene calls are TRBV11-3 and TRBJ2-7; D tentatively fits TRBD1 or TRBD2 (5 bases each). Deletions cut 5 bases from V and 2 bases from J, with 10 bases between. This CDR3 spans 13 amino acids. Germline V gene data show CDR1 as SGHNT and CDR2 as YENEEA. In DNA, the CDR3 is TGTGCCAGCAGCGCCGGGACGGCCTACGAGCAGTACTTC. Translated: CASSAGTAYEQYF.

The rearrangement links TRBV7-9 to TRBJ2-7; D remains ambiguous. Trimming pared 5 bases from V and 5 bases from J, leaving 7 bases between. CDR3 length: 11 amino acids. Germline values: CDR1 SEHNR, CDR2 FQNEAQ (reference sequence). CDR3 DNA sequence: TGTGCCAGCAGCCCAATCGACGAGCAGTACTTC. This codes for CASSPIDEQYF.

This chain joins TRBV28 and TRBJ2-4; D may be TRBD1 (6 bases). Germline V CDR1 and CDR2: MDHEN, SYDVKM. This CDR3 spans 16 amino acids. The V end lost 6 bases, the J end lost 3 bases, and 18 bases lay between the germline ends. The CDR3 nucleotides are TGTGCCAGCAGAGTGGCACAGGGCAAAGGCAAAAACATTCAGTACTTC. It yields the protein CASRVAQGKGKNIQYF.

This clone was counted a few times. The V gene is TRBV4-1, the J gene TRBJ2-1; D gene uncertain. Trimming removed 4 bases from V and 3 bases from J, with 10 bases in between. There are 14 residues in the CDR3. Germline-derived CDR1 and CDR2 are MGHRA and YSYEKL. The CDR3 reads CASSRVGIYNEQFF. CDR3 nucleotides: TGCGCCAGCAGCCGGGTAGGGATCTACAATGAGCAGTTCTTC.

The chain recombines TRBV2 with TRBJ2-5; TRBD1 is a possible D gene (5 bases). The germline V gene has CDR1 SNHLY and CDR2 FYNNEI. The CDR3 runs to 17 residues. Trimming cost V 2 bases and J 5 bases, with 21 bases left between them. The CDR3 region has the DNA TGTGCCAGCAGTGAACTGGGGAAGGGGATATTCGGGGAGACCCAGTACTTC. The encoded protein is CASSELGKGIFGETQYF.